A selection of T cell receptor beta chains follows, all from one sample in a study of identical twins. MiXCR was run by TCRdb on the 5' RACE reads, yielding one entry per CDR3 protein. The sample shows some 560,000 distinct CDR3 sequences, 9% to 10% of them seen only once. This same sample was also taken into another study, of yellow fever vaccine responses in identical twins.

What was sequenced was PBMCs. These receptors all stem from a woman aged 18-29 years in good health. Both conserved end residues are part of each CDR3. A D gene is named only where the DNA matches it firmly. The size entry is marked missing in some rows and otherwise reads once, few, many or a size class.

size: few
V: TRBV4-1
J: TRBJ2-5
D: NA
DNA: TGCGCCAGCAGCCAAGGGGGAGCCCAAGAGACCCAGTACTTC
CDR3: CASSQGGAQETQYF

size: many
V: TRBV4-3
J: TRBJ2-3
D: TRBD2
DNA: TGCGCCAGCAGCCAAGACGCAGGGAGGGCCTATAGCACAGATACGCAGTATTTT
CDR3: CASSQDAGRAYSTDTQYF

size: NA
V: TRBV6-5
J: TRBJ1-2
D: TRBD1
DNA: TGTGCCAGCAGTTACAGTTTAGGGCAGGGGGCTAACTATGGCTACACCTTC
CDR3: CASSYSLGQGANYGYTF

size: NA
V: TRBV28
J: TRBJ2-2
D: NA
DNA: TGTGCCAGCAGTTTTGGGGCAGGGGCCCAAACCGGGGAGCTGTTTTTT
CDR3: CASSFGAGAQTGELFF

size: NA
V: TRBV7-2
J: TRBJ1-6
D: NA
DNA: TGTGCCAGCAGCTTTCGGCTGACGCAGAACTATAATTCACCCCTCCACTTT
CDR3: CASSFRLTQNYNSPLHF

size: many
V: TRBV5-1
J: TRBJ2-1
D: TRBD2
DNA: TGTGCCAGCAGTTTGGCTCTAGCGGTGTACAATGAGCAGTTCTTC
CDR3: CASSLALAVYNEQFF

size: few
V: TRBV7-8
J: TRBJ1-1
D: NA
DNA: TGTGCCAGCAGCTTATGGGGTTTTGACACTGAAGCTTTCTTT
CDR3: CASSLWGFDTEAFF

size: NA
V: TRBV29-1
J: TRBJ2-7
D: NA
DNA: TGCAGCGTTGAGGACCACTCCTACGAGCAGTACTTC
CDR3: CSVEDHSYEQYF

size: few
V: TRBV27
J: TRBJ2-1
D: NA
DNA: TGTGCCAGCAGTTTTTTGACCGGGAGTTTAAACAATGAGCAGTTCTTC
CDR3: CASSFLTGSLNNEQFF

size: NA
V: TRBV28
J: TRBJ1-2
D: NA
DNA: TGTGCCAGCCGTCCCAGGAACGGCTTATGGGGCTACACCTTC
CDR3: CASRPRNGLWGYTF

size: many
V: TRBV7-9
J: TRBJ2-7
D: NA
DNA: TGTGCCAGCAGCCCGGAGGGCGAGGTGCAGTACTTC
CDR3: CASSPEGEVQYF

size: many
V: TRBV27
J: TRBJ2-5
D: NA
DNA: TGTGCCAGCAGTTCGGGTAGGGGGGGCCGGGTTGGCCAGTACTTC
CDR3: CASSSGRGGRVGQYF

size: NA
V: TRBV18
J: TRBJ2-5
D: NA
DNA: TGTGCCAGCTCACCACGTTCGGAGACCCAGTACTTC
CDR3: CASSPRSETQYF

size: few
V: TRBV5-1
J: TRBJ2-6
D: NA
DNA: TGCGCCAGCAGCCCAAGGCGCTGGGGTTCTGGGGCCAACGTCCTGACTTTC
CDR3: CASSPRRWGSGANVLTF

size: many
V: TRBV4-1
J: TRBJ2-3
D: TRBD2
DNA: TGCGCCAGCAGCCAAGATGGCTTGACTAGCATTCCAGATACGCAGTATTTT
CDR3: CASSQDGLTSIPDTQYF

size: few
V: TRBV5-1
J: TRBJ2-7
D: TRBD1
DNA: TGCGCCAGCAGCCCAACGGGACAGGGGCAGTACGAGCAGTACTTC
CDR3: CASSPTGQGQYEQYF

size: few
V: TRBV5-1
J: TRBJ2-3
D: NA
DNA: TGCGCCAGCAGCTTGAGGGGGGTAACCACAGATACGCAGTATTTT
CDR3: CASSLRGVTTDTQYF

size: many
V: TRBV12-3/TRBV12-4
J: TRBJ2-3
D: TRBD1
DNA: TGTGCCAGCAGTCCGACAGGGAGCGCAGATACGCAGTATTTT
CDR3: CASSPTGSADTQYF

size: NA
V: TRBV10-3
J: TRBJ2-7
D: NA
DNA: TGTGCCATCAGTGACTCTAACGAGCAGTACTTC
CDR3: CAISDSNEQYF

size: few
V: TRBV5-6
J: TRBJ1-4
D: TRBD1
DNA: TGTGCCAGCAGCCTAACAGGGGCAACTAATGAAAAACTGTTTTTT
CDR3: CASSLTGATNEKLFF

size: few
V: TRBV20-1
J: TRBJ2-7
D: TRBD2
DNA: TGCAGTGCTAGTGAACTAGCGGGAGTGGGCGAGCAGTACTTC
CDR3: CSASELAGVGEQYF

size: NA
V: TRBV9
J: TRBJ2-3
D: NA
DNA: TGTGCCAGCAGCGTAGAAGACGCTATTGATACGCAGTATTTT
CDR3: CASSVEDAIDTQYF

size: NA
V: TRBV2
J: TRBJ2-7
D: TRBD2
DNA: TGTGCCAGTTACGGGGGGTCCTACGAGCAGTACTTC
CDR3: CASYGGSYEQYF

size: NA
V: TRBV6-1
J: TRBJ2-3
D: TRBD1
DNA: TGTGCCAGCAGACCGGACAGGGGGTTCACAGATACGCAGTATTTT
CDR3: CASRPDRGFTDTQYF

size: few
V: TRBV24-1
J: TRBJ2-2
D: TRBD1
DNA: TGTGCCACCAGTGACAGGACAGGGTCCCCCGGGGAGCTGTTTTTT
CDR3: CATSDRTGSPGELFF

size: few
V: TRBV7-9
J: TRBJ2-5
D: NA
DNA: TGTGCCAGCAGCGAACGGGACAACCAAGAGACCCAGTACTTC
CDR3: CASSERDNQETQYF

size: many
V: TRBV4-2
J: TRBJ2-7
D: TRBD1
DNA: TGTGCCAGCAGCCAACCGGCCGGGACAGGCTCCTACGAGCAGTACTTC
CDR3: CASSQPAGTGSYEQYF

size: few
V: TRBV7-9
J: TRBJ2-7
D: NA
DNA: TGTGCCAGCAGCTACCTGACCGGGACGCCCACCTACGAGCAGTACTTC
CDR3: CASSYLTGTPTYEQYF

size: NA
V: TRBV6-5
J: TRBJ2-7
D: TRBD2
DNA: TGTGCCAGCAGTTACCTAGCGGGTGGCTCCGAGCAGTACTTC
CDR3: CASSYLAGGSEQYF

size: NA
V: TRBV6-2/TRBV6-3
J: TRBJ2-2
D: NA
DNA: TGTGCCAGCAGCTACGGGGGAGCCGGGGAGCTGTTTTTT
CDR3: CASSYGGAGELFF

size: NA
V: TRBV6-4
J: TRBJ2-1
D: NA
DNA: TGTGCCAGCAGTGAGACCGCGGGGGCTTACAATGAGCAGTTCTTC
CDR3: CASSETAGAYNEQFF

size: NA
V: TRBV7-2
J: TRBJ1-1
D: NA
DNA: TGTGCCAGCAGCCCTAGAGAGAGTAGGGGACATAACACTGAAGCTTTCTTT
CDR3: CASSPRESRGHNTEAFF

size: many
V: TRBV29-1
J: TRBJ1-2
D: TRBD1
DNA: TGCAGCGTTGAAGGGGACAGGCTCTATGGCTACACCTTC
CDR3: CSVEGDRLYGYTF

size: NA
V: TRBV7-3
J: TRBJ2-5
D: NA
DNA: TGTGCCAGCAGCTTAACGTCTTCTAGCGTCCAAGAGACCCAGTACTTC
CDR3: CASSLTSSSVQETQYF

size: few
V: TRBV29-1
J: TRBJ2-7
D: NA
DNA: TGCAGCGCCCAGGGGGGGAATGGCTACGAGCAGTACTTC
CDR3: CSAQGGNGYEQYF

size: many
V: TRBV24-1
J: TRBJ2-3
D: NA
DNA: TGTGCCACCAGCCCTATAGCGAGTGCGGGAGATACGCAGTATTTT
CDR3: CATSPIASAGDTQYF

size: few
V: TRBV11-2
J: TRBJ2-1
D: NA
DNA: TGTGCCAGCAGCTTATTTGGGGTAAATGAGCAGTTCTTC
CDR3: CASSLFGVNEQFF

size: many
V: TRBV5-1
J: TRBJ1-1
D: NA
DNA: TGCGCCAGCAGCCTCTCAGGGGTCGAGAACACTGAAGCTTTCTTT
CDR3: CASSLSGVENTEAFF

size: NA
V: TRBV5-6
J: TRBJ2-7
D: NA
DNA: TGTGCCAGCAGCCTATTAGGGGGGGCGATTGGCACCTACGAGCAGTACTTC
CDR3: CASSLLGGAIGTYEQYF

size: NA
V: TRBV7-6
J: TRBJ2-7
D: TRBD1
DNA: TGTGTCAGCAGCGTAACACAGGGGGTCCCCAACGAGCAGTACTTC
CDR3: CVSSVTQGVPNEQYF

size: NA
V: TRBV5-1
J: TRBJ2-3
D: NA
DNA: TGCGCCAGCAGCTTGGCCGGGGTTGGTCTTGTCGCAGATACGCAGTATTTT
CDR3: CASSLAGVGLVADTQYF

size: NA
V: TRBV5-6
J: TRBJ2-2
D: NA
DNA: TGTGCCAGCAGCCCGTACTACGACACCGGGGAGCTGTTTTTT
CDR3: CASSPYYDTGELFF